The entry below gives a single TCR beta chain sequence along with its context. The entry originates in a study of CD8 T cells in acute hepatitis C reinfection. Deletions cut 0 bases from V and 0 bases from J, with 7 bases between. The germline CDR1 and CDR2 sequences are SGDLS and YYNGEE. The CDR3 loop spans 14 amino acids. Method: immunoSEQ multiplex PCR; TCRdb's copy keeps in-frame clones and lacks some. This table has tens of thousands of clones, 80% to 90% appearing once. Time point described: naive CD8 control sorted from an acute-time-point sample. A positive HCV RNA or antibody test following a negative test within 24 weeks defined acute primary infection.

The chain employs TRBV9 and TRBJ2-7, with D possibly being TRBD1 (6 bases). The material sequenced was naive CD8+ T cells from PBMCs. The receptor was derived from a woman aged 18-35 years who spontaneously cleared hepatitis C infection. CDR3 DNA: TGTGCCAGCAGCGTAGCGGACAGCTCCTACGAGCAGTACTTC. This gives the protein CASSVADSSYEQYF.